These T cell receptor beta chains were read from a single sample in a study of T cells in localized non-small cell lung cancer. Clones were read by immunoSEQ multiplex PCR, and TCRdb kept only the in-frame ones, dropping some. The data contain roughly 71,000 clones, about 90% of them singletons. The specimen was peripheral blood, collected before any cancer treatment. All receptors come from a male donor at least 60 years old with stage III squamous cell lung carcinoma. Both conserved end residues are part of each CDR3. Each record gives: J gene, D gene, V gene, clone size, CDR3 protein, CDR3 DNA. D genes are given only for firm matches. A clone size is listed for some rows: how often the clone was seen (once, few, many), or a class if it is expanded.

>TRBJ2-6|NA|TRBV7-2|NA
CASSLGGGGQLLGANVLTF
TGTGCCAGCAGCTTAGGGGGAGGCGGACAGCTACTGGGGGCCAACGTCCTGACTTTC
>TRBJ1-5|NA|TRBV11-2|NA
CASSWGRGPNQPQHF
TGTGCCAGCAGCTGGGGCCGGGGCCCGAATCAGCCCCAGCATTTT
>TRBJ2-5|TRBD2|TRBV27|NA
CASRSGTVRQETQYF
TGTGCCAGCAGGAGCGGGACGGTTCGCCAAGAGACCCAGTACTTC
>TRBJ2-3|NA|TRBV11-3|few
CASSLGGQPTDTQYF
TGTGCCAGCAGCTTAGGTGGACAGCCCACAGATACGCAGTATTTT
>TRBJ1-1|TRBD1|TRBV6-1|NA
CAISGQGGATEAFF
TGTGCCATCTCGGGACAGGGGGGAGCCACTGAAGCTTTCTTT
>TRBJ1-6|NA|TRBV7-2|NA
CASSFPETPLHF
TGTGCCAGCAGCTTCCCGGAAACACCCCTCCACTTT
>TRBJ1-5|TRBD1|TRBV2|NA
CASRGVMSPTGGFNQPQHF
TGTGCCAGCAGAGGCGTGATGTCTCCGACAGGGGGTTTCAATCAGCCCCAGCATTTT
>TRBJ2-2|NA|TRBV30|NA
CAWIVPGTGELFF
TGTGCCTGGATTGTACCGGGGACCGGGGAGCTGTTTTTT
>TRBJ1-4|NA|TRBV7-8|NA
CASSLAQGRLGEKLFF
TGTGCCAGCAGCTTAGCCCAGGGTCGGTTGGGTGAAAAACTGTTTTTT
>TRBJ1-2|NA|TRBV7-9|NA
CASSGSASRGYTF
TGTGCCAGCAGCGGGAGCGCTTCTCGAGGCTACACCTTC
>TRBJ2-3|TRBD2|TRBV18|once
CASSSTSGGSDTQYF
TGTGCCAGCTCATCGACTAGCGGGGGCTCAGATACGCAGTATTTT
>TRBJ2-5|NA|TRBV6-1|few
CASSALQGFEETQYF
TGTGCCAGCAGTGCCTTACAGGGTTTTGAAGAGACCCAGTACTTC
>TRBJ1-1|NA|TRBV5-1|NA
CASSLPGRNTEAFF
TGCGCCAGCAGCCTGCCTGGGAGAAACACTGAAGCTTTCTTT
>TRBJ1-1|NA|TRBV20-1|NA
CSARQYTEAFF
TGCAGTGCTAGACAATACACTGAAGCTTTCTTT
>TRBJ2-7|TRBD1|TRBV7-2|NA
CASSRGQVPYEQYF
TGTGCCAGCAGCCGGGGACAGGTGCCATACGAGCAGTACTTC
>TRBJ1-2|NA|TRBV29-1|NA
CSVDRFNYGYTF
TGCAGCGTTGACCGATTTAACTATGGCTACACCTTC
>TRBJ1-2|NA|TRBV15|once
CATSRAGTSYGYTF
TGTGCCACCAGCAGAGCGGGCACCTCCTATGGCTACACCTTC
>TRBJ2-5|TRBD1|TRBV6-1|NA
CASSGRGMGETQYF
TGTGCCAGCAGTGGCAGGGGGATGGGCGAGACCCAGTACTTC